A single T cell receptor (beta chain) is shown here with its context. Antigen unknown. This entry belongs to a study of cytomegalovirus exposure and HLA in healthy donors. Study summary: Ancestry clustering placed roughly 86% of approximately 370 genotyped donors in the Caucasian-associated cluster.

This CDR3 comprises 13 residues. V lost 7 bases to trimming and J lost 6 bases; unmatched junction nucleotides: 3. Per the germline V gene, CDR1 is SNHLY and CDR2 is FYNNEI. The PCR was carried out with 60 Vbeta primers and 13 Jbeta primers. Assay: immunoSEQ multiplex PCR; the TCRdb copy retains only in-frame clones and omits some. The sample has some 150,000 clones, around 64% seen once; the top ten hold under 3.5%. Study-level findings and limits: Earlier analysis yielded a pattern in which most TCR beta V segments were productive about 90% or about 30% of the time. TRBV6-2, TRBV6-3 and other indistinguishable V segments were excluded. It was in a later analysis that TCR association rates were seen to vary by HLA locus, highest for DRB1 and lowest for HLA-C.

Sequencing was done on a sample of PBMCs. This chain links TRBV2 with TRBJ2-2, with 9 nucleotides matching TRBD1. The clonotype was recovered from a woman younger than 45 in good health and CMV-seronegative. CDR3 DNA: TGTGCCAGCAAGAACAGGGGGCCCGGGGAGCTGTTTTTT. Translation: CASKNRGPGELFF.